Listed here is a single T cell receptor beta chain. Its specific antigen is unknown. Per-nucleotide qualities are absent, and no much larger clonotype sits a single base away. This record belongs to a study of human T cells and chemical hapten exposure (TCRdb year 2021). For the wider study: For sensitization, 2% DPC in acetone was applied to an approximately 2 cm by approximately 2 cm area of upper inner arm skin. Throughout the approximately 23-week study period, patients were also given weekly therapeutic DPC doses on the scalp. Patch testing was performed on the upper back with Finn chambers containing 0.01% DPC, and the patch tests were scored after 6 days according to International Contact Dermatitis Research Group standards. The mostly female patient cohort included alopecia areata with under or over 50% scalp involvement, alopecia totalis and alopecia universalis. Libraries were pooled for sequencing, and per-sample TCR yields varied mainly because of small differences in library volumes within the pool. The study tracked peripheral blood TCR repertoire changes in vivo during primary and secondary sensitization to the hapten diphenylcyclopropenone (DPC) in alopecia patients. Patient blood was sampled pre-sensitization (week 0) and at 2, 6 and about 24 weeks after DPC sensitization. Blood for TCR sequencing was provided by twenty-nine alopecia patients at one to four time points (pre-sensitization, 2, 6 and 24 weeks).

V and J lose 5 bases and 2 bases, and a span of 10 bases separates them. The cysteine opens and the phenylalanine closes a CDR3 of 13 amino acids. Only the CDR3 DNA stays, 39 bases, in frame from base 1. The germline V gene specifies SGHRS as CDR1 and YFSETQ as CDR2. Libraries were constructed by RACE. Sequenced using a NextSeq 500. During library preparation, unique molecular identifiers were attached to individual cDNA molecules so that TCRs could be counted quantitatively and reproducibly. Each blood RNA sample was used to sequence both TCR alpha and TCR beta chains. The published analysis was carried out like this. A median of about 100,000 TCRs per sample was observed, with a range of roughly 23,224 to 700,000. V, J and CDR3 annotation of the TCR reads was performed with the Decombinator software suite. For the PS versus PT1 abundance plots, all samples were subsampled to the same number of TCRs (28,000). TCRs were defined as expanded if absent before sensitization and observed at least eight times at the 2-week time point. The public reads were run again by TCRdb, first through fastp at Q25 and then through MiXCR, and only productive beta chains were kept. Rows with one shared CDR3 protein collapse into an entry with the most common genes and DNA. It is TCRdb's table, rather than the study itself, that gives the V and J calls and clone size. The sample profile shows about 350,000 distinct CDR3 sequences; 5.5% of them were found once. Less than 9% of the sample belongs to the ten largest clones.

The sample's time point label, decoded: pre-sensitization, week 0. The treatment or condition label for this specimen denotes: therapeutic diphenylcyclopropenone sensitization with weekly scalp DPC. Blood at each patch-test visit was drawn before the patch test was applied. To be eligible, patients had to be aged 18 to 70, diagnosed with alopecia and judged suitable for DPC therapy, while pregnant patients were excluded. Unfractionated whole blood was collected in Tempus Blood RNA tubes, and total RNA was extracted from that blood. Study-wide findings and limitations: All patients had alopecia, a presumed autoimmune disease, so their immune response might differ from that of healthy individuals. After repeated subsampling, changes were observed in the strength of the expansion versus patch-test correlation and in the threshold at which the correlation became significant. Expanded TCRs formed significantly more large CDR3 similarity clusters than pre-sensitization or healthy control sets, consistent with antigen-driven responses. Patch test score was positively correlated with the number of PT1 expanded TCRs, with significance at thresholds 8, 16 and 32 but not at 4. DPC sensitization did not change the number of TCRs with a frequency above 1 in 1000, and there was no evidence of changes in global repertoire structure.

Source: whole blood, taken in connection with sensitization to the hapten diphenylcyclopropenone (DPC). This chain is built from TRBV5-1 and TRBJ1-1; the best D guess is TRBD1, with 6 bases matching. The TCR originated in a woman younger than 30 with alopecia areata. Some clones in this sample may be carry-over from other donors' samples. The DNA is TGCGCCAGCAGAGGGACATTCAACACTGAAGCTTTCTTT. Translated, this gives CASRGTFNTEAFF. Where the CDR3 stops, the reference TRBV5-1 and TRBJ1-1 genes take over; the full variable domain is KAGVTQTPRYLIKTRGQQVTLSCSPISGHRSVSWYQQTPGQGLQFLFEYFSETQRNKGNFPGRFSGRQFSNSRSEMNVSTLELGDSALYLCASRGTFNTEAFFGQGTRLTVV.